Shown below are 8 T cell receptor beta chains from a single sample sequenced in a study of T cell changes during pregnancy in multiple sclerosis. Clones were read by immunoSEQ multiplex PCR, and TCRdb kept only the in-frame ones, dropping some. The sample lists 55,000 to 70,000 clones; around nine tenths were seen once. Sequencing used peripheral blood, obtained in the third trimester of pregnancy. These TCRs come from a female donor in good health, enrolled as a control in a pregnancy study.

The chain couples TRBV4-3 to TRBJ1-4; D not resolved. CDR3 length: 14 residues. The V gene lost 4 bases and the J gene lost 8 bases, with 14 bases spanning the gap. Per the germline V gene, CDR1 is LGHNA and CDR2 is YSLEER. The CDR3 DNA reads as TGCGCCAGCAGCCCATGGGCGAGAGACGAAAAACTGTTTTTT. Protein sequence: CASSPWARDEKLFF.

The chain has TRBV27 and TRBJ2-7; 13 nucleotides agree with TRBD2. This CDR3 is 19 amino acids long. CDR1 and CDR2 from the germline V gene are MNHEY and SMNVEV (reference sequence). With 3 bases clipped from V and 4 bases from J, the junction kept 15 bases outside the gene matches. CDR3 sequence: CASSFFPPPTSGGAYEQYF. CDR3 nucleotide sequence: TGTGCCAGCAGTTTTTTTCCCCCCCCTACTAGCGGGGGGGCTTACGAGCAGTACTTC.

The chain's CDR3 is CASSPDRVTGEQYF. CDR3 in DNA: TGCGCCAGCAGCCCGGACAGGGTAACGGGGGAGCAGTACTTC. This chain links TRBV4-3 with TRBJ2-7; TRBD1 agrees at 8 bases. Unmatched junction bases numbered 9, after V lost 4 bases and J lost 7 bases. The CDR3 totals 14 residues. The germline gives CDR1 LGHNA, CDR2 YSLEER.

J is TRBJ2-2 and V is TRBV5-1; tentatively, D is TRBD2 (5 bases). Trimming took 4 bases from V and 2 from J, leaving 15 bases between them. Germline CDR1 and CDR2: SGHRS and YFSETQ. The CDR3 runs to 16 residues. The CDR3 DNA follows: TGCGCCAGCAGCCCTGGGCGGGTGCTAAACACCGGGGAGCTGTTTTTT. Translating it yields CASSPGRVLNTGELFF.

This chain joins TRBV2 and TRBJ2-2; D may be TRBD1 (5 bases). The V gene lost 2 bases and the J gene lost 7 bases, with 11 bases spanning the gap. This CDR3 is built from 14 residues. CDR1 SNHLY and CDR2 FYNNEI come from the germline V gene. The CDR3 loop reads CASSESRAYGELFF. The CDR3 bases are TGTGCCAGCAGTGAAAGCAGGGCTTACGGGGAGCTGTTTTTT.

This chain's CDR3 is CASSVGGGPDTQYF. CDR3 DNA: TGTGCCAGCAGCGTAGGCGGGGGCCCCGATACGCAGTATTTT. The chain has TRBV9 and TRBJ2-3, with D perhaps matching TRBD2 (7 bases). Germline V gives CDR1 SGDLS, CDR2 YYNGEE. The CDR3 is 14 residues long. Trimming stripped 0 bases from V and 6 bases from J, with 11 bases between.

V gene TRBV28 combines with J gene TRBJ1-6, with D possibly being TRBD1 (5 bases). V was trimmed by 5 bases and J by 5 bases, leaving 13 bases between them. The CDR3 runs to 15 residues. Germline CDR1 MDHEN, CDR2 SYDVKM. The CDR3, as DNA: TGTGCCAGCAGTACCCGGGGGTTTGATAATTCACCCCTCCACTTT. Protein: CASSTRGFDNSPLHF.

The V call is TRBV27, the J call TRBJ2-1; D perhaps matches TRBD1 (6 bases). Trimming stripped 4 bases from V and 6 bases from J, with 10 bases between. The CDR3 is 13 residues long. From germline, CDR1 is MNHEY and CDR2 SMNVEV (reference sequence). CDR3 coding DNA: TGTGCCAGCAGTTGGACAGCCTTCAATGAGCAGTTCTTC. Protein product: CASSWTAFNEQFF.